A single sample is the source of the 20 T cell receptor beta chains below, sequenced in a study of shared clonotypes between healthy human individuals. The naive CD8 population came from CD45RO-negative cells selected for CCR7, without terminally differentiated effector memory CD45RA+ cells. Data came from immunoSEQ multiplex PCR; TCRdb stores just in-frame clones and leaves some out. The sample holds 2 million to 2.5 million clones, around 93% seen once. Sequencing used naive CD8+ T cells from PBMCs. The source of these receptors is a man aged 18 to 29 in good health. Some clones in this sample may be carry-over from other donors' samples.

This rearrangement joins TRBV5-6 to TRBJ1-1; D is perhaps TRBD1 (5 bases). The CDR3 loop spans 14 amino acids. Trimming removed 4 bases from V and 5 bases from J, with 15 bases in between. Germline CDR1 SGHDT, CDR2 YYEEEE. The CDR3 loop reads CASSQGTRGTEAFF. In DNA, the CDR3 is TGTGCCAGCAGCCAAGGGACCCGAGGGACTGAAGCTTTCTTT. Full variable domain (rest looked up from reference TRBV5-6 and TRBJ1-1): DAGVTQSPTHLIKTRGQQVTLRCSPKSGHDTVSWYQQALGQGPQFIFQYYEEEERQRGNFPDRFSGHQFPNYSSELNVNALLLGDSALYLCASSQGTRGTEAFFGQGTRLTVV.

V is TRBV28 and J is TRBJ2-1; 8 positions agree with TRBD2. CDR3 length equals 13 residues. Losses at the gene ends were 8 bases for V and 4 bases for J; bases not matched to a gene: 4. The germline CDR1 and CDR2 sequences are MDHEN and SYDVKM. DNA for the CDR3: TGTGCCAGCGGTCTAGCGGGTTACAATGAGCAGTTCTTC. Translation gives CASGLAGYNEQFF.

The chain employs TRBV5-1 and TRBJ2-2, with 14 bases lining up with TRBD2. CDR3 length equals 18 residues. The trim removed 4 bases at V and 5 bases at J, leaving 10 bases unmatched. Germline CDR1 SGHRS, CDR2 YFSETQ. The CDR3 DNA sequence: TGCGCCAGCAGCCCCCAGGGACTAGCGGGAGCATATACCGGGGAGCTGTTTTTT. Encoded protein: CASSPQGLAGAYTGELFF.

This clone has only a few counts. This CDR3 is also generated by other DNA sequences in the sample. The chain is built from TRBV27 and TRBJ1-5; no clear D gene. V was shortened by 2 bases and J by 0 bases, with 5 bases between the two germline ends. This CDR3 has 14 residues. Germline-derived CDR1 and CDR2 are MNHEY and SMNVEV (reference sequence). The CDR3 spells CASSLGNSNQPQHF. The CDR3 coding sequence is TGTGCCAGCAGTTTAGGGAATAGCAATCAGCCCCAGCATTTT.

The chain combines TRBV14 with TRBJ2-2; 11 bases map to TRBD2. Germline lookup yields CDR1 SGHDN and CDR2 FVKESK. The J segment lost 7 bases and the V segment lost 4 bases, leaving 8 bases of the junction unmatched. The CDR3 is 16 amino acids. The CDR3 is CASSPRTSGRGGELFF. CDR3 nucleotide sequence: TGTGCCAGCAGCCCCCGGACTAGCGGGCGGGGCGGGGAGCTGTTTTTT.

The V gene is TRBV27, the J gene TRBJ1-5, with D uncertain. The ends were cut back, 2 bases at V and 4 bases at J, with 12 bases in the middle. The CDR3 extends over 15 amino acids. Germline CDR1 reads MNHEY; CDR2 reads SMNVEV (reference sequence). The CDR3 loop is CASSLTPGGNQPQHF. CDR3 sequence (DNA): TGTGCCAGCAGTTTAACCCCGGGCGGGAATCAGCCCCAGCATTTT.

The chain joins TRBV28 to TRBJ1-1; D is ambiguous. V was clipped by 5 bases and J by 5 bases, with 12 bases between them. The CDR3 loop spans 13 amino acids. CDR1 and CDR2 from the germline V gene are MDHEN and SYDVKM. Here the CDR3 DNA reads TGTGCCAGCAGTCGGGGTTATCAAACTGAAGCTTTCTTT. Residues: CASSRGYQTEAFF. Full variable domain (outside the CDR3, taken from reference TRBV28 and TRBJ1-1): DVKVTQSSRYLVKRTGEKVFLECVQDMDHENMFWYRQDPGLGLRLIYFSYDVKMKEKGDIPEGYSVSREKKERFSLILESASTNQTSMYLCASSRGYQTEAFFGQGTRLTVV.

The rearrangement joins TRBV27 to TRBJ2-6; D is uncertain. The CDR3 is 13 residues long. V was trimmed by 4 bases and J by 9 bases, leaving 10 bases between them. Germline CDR1 is MNHEY and CDR2 is SMNVEV (reference sequence). The CDR3 nucleotides read TGTGCCAGCAGTTACATCCCCGACAACGTCCTGACTTTC. Translating gives CASSYIPDNVLTF.

The rearrangement joins TRBV6-6 to TRBJ2-7, with 8 bases lining up with TRBD1. Germline V gives CDR1 MNHNY, CDR2 SVGAGI (reference sequence). The CDR3 totals 13 residues. The junction had 5 bases not matched to a gene; V was cut back by 5 bases and J by 5 bases. CDR3 region: CASSPAGGDEQYF. DNA of the CDR3: TGTGCCAGCAGTCCAGCAGGGGGCGACGAGCAGTACTTC.

This chain joins TRBV5-1 and TRBJ2-7; 9 bases fit TRBD1. The germline V gene encodes CDR1 SGHRS and CDR2 YFSETQ. The J segment lost 6 bases and the V segment lost 4 bases, leaving 11 bases of the junction unmatched. The CDR3 spans 15 residues. The DNA of the CDR3 is TGCGCCAGCAGCATTTGGCCGGGACAGGGTGGCGAGCAGTACTTC. Translation gives CASSIWPGQGGEQYF.

The chain couples TRBV4-3 to TRBJ2-1; D gene ambiguous. This CDR3 region has 13 residues. The germline V gene has CDR1 LGHNA and CDR2 YSLEER. V was shortened by 1 base and J by 9 bases, with 10 bases between the two germline ends. The CDR3 loop is CASSQVGPGEQFF. As DNA, the CDR3 is TGCGCCAGCAGCCAAGTTGGACCGGGTGAGCAGTTCTTC.

Details on this clone: The sample has other DNA sequences that encode this CDR3 too. The chain recombines TRBV9 with TRBJ2-5; TRBD2 matches 9 bases. The germline V gene has CDR1 SGDLS and CDR2 YYNGEE. The CDR3 has 14 residues. V was pared by 4 bases and J by 3 bases, with 4 bases of the junction left unmatched. The CDR3 DNA reads TGTGCCAGCAGCCCTAGCGGGACAGAAGAGACCCAGTACTTC. This translates into CASSPSGTEETQYF. Based on the CDR3 plus reference TRBV9 and TRBJ2-5, the full variable domain is DSGVTQTPKHLITATGQRVTLRCSPRSGDLSVYWYQQSLDQGLQFLIQYYNGEERAKGNILERFSAQQFPDLHSELNLSSLELGDSALYFCASSPSGTEETQYFGPGTRLLVL.

This clone was recorded a few times. This sequence joins TRBV2 and TRBJ1-1; 7 bases fit TRBD1. This CDR3 has 13 amino acids. Germline V gene data show CDR1 as SNHLY and CDR2 as FYNNEI. V trimming: 6 bases; J trimming: 0 bases; junction bases outside the gene matches: 1. In DNA form, the CDR3 reads TGTGCCAGCAGGGGACAGATGAACACTGAAGCTTTCTTT. Its translation is CASRGQMNTEAFF.

The chain is built from TRBV5-4 and TRBJ2-5; no definite D call. This CDR3 is 16 amino acids long. Germline CDR1 and CDR2: SGHNT and YYREEE (reference sequence). The V end was cut by 1 base, the J end by 6 bases, with 19 bases between. In DNA form, the CDR3 reads TGTGCCAGCAGCTTGAGGCAGGCCCAAACCGGAAAGACCCAGTACTTC. Amino acid sequence: CASSLRQAQTGKTQYF.

The chain combines TRBV7-9 with TRBJ1-2, with D perhaps TRBD1 (5 bases). V was clipped by 7 bases and J by 8 bases, with 20 bases between them. The germline V gene has CDR1 SEHNR and CDR2 FQNEAQ (reference sequence). The CDR3 length is 14 residues. The CDR3 is CASNRPGGEEGYTF. The CDR3 DNA reads as TGTGCCAGCAACCGACCCGGAGGGGAGGAGGGCTACACCTTC.

The chain couples TRBV7-9 to TRBJ2-5; 8 bases line up with TRBD1. Germline values: CDR1 SEHNR, CDR2 FQNEAQ (reference sequence). Unmatched junction bases numbered 8, after V lost 6 bases and J lost 5 bases. The CDR3 consists of 14 residues. CDR3 sequence reads: CASRGQGYWETQYF. The CDR3 DNA follows: TGTGCCAGCAGAGGACAGGGCTACTGGGAGACCCAGTACTTC.

This clone has a single count. The genes are TRBV7-9 and TRBJ2-2; TRBD2 agrees at 8 bases. V lost 5 bases and J lost 0; bases outside the gene matches: 5. The CDR3 contains 16 residues. The germline gives CDR1 SEHNR, CDR2 FQNEAQ (reference sequence). CDR3 sequence reads: CASSPGTSANTGELFF. As DNA, the CDR3 is TGTGCCAGCAGCCCGGGGACTAGTGCGAACACCGGGGAGCTGTTTTTT.

This clone appeared a single time. This rearrangement joins TRBV5-1 to TRBJ2-1, with a weak D call TRBD1 (6 bases). CDR1 is SGHRS, CDR2 YFSETQ, per germline. V lost 0 bases and J 9 bases, leaving 10 bases between the germline ends. The CDR3 spans 13 residues. The CDR3 DNA sequence: TGCGCCAGCAGCTTGGTGACAGGTCGTGAGCAGTTCTTC. Protein product: CASSLVTGREQFF.

The J gene is TRBJ2-1, the V gene TRBV6-5, with 12 bases aligning to TRBD2. The CDR3 consists of 15 residues. Trimming at V came to 6 bases and at J to 8 bases, leaving 8 bases not matched to a gene. Germline CDR1 is MNHEY and CDR2 is SVGAGI. The CDR3 DNA is TGTGCCAGCAGCCCCCTAGCGGGAGGGCCCGATGAGCAGTTCTTC. The encoded protein is CASSPLAGGPDEQFF.

The chain joins TRBV15 to TRBJ1-1; the D gene is possibly TRBD1 (6 bases). Germline lookup yields CDR1 LNHNV and CDR2 YYDKDF (reference sequence). Trimming took off 0 bases at V and 3 bases at J, with 11 bases between the two ends. There are 15 residues in the CDR3. The CDR3 bases are TGTGCCACCAGCAGAGATGCTAGGGGGTACACTGAAGCTTTCTTT. The encoded protein is CATSRDARGYTEAFF. The full variable domain, rest sourced from reference TRBV15 and TRBJ1-1, is DAMVIQNPRYQVTQFGKPVTLSCSQTLNHNVMYWYQQKSSQAPKLLFHYYDKDFNNEADTPDNFQSRRPNTSFCFLDIRSPGLGDTAMYLCATSRDARGYTEAFFGQGTRLTVV.